These T cell receptor beta chains were read from a single sample in a study of control samples from healthy donors and cancer patients. Clones were sequenced by immunoSEQ multiplex PCR, and TCRdb holds only the in-frame ones, with some missing. The sample gives roughly 86,000 clones, approximately 95% of which show up once; around 1.4% is in the top ten. Specimen: blood. The receptors shown here come from a woman in her 30s in good health. Each CDR3 is given with its conserved first and last residue. A D gene is named only where the DNA matches it firmly. Clone size is shown for a subset of rows, as once, few, many or a class of expanded clone.

.	.	TRBJ2-7	TRBV3-1/TRBV3-2	CASSQLSYEQYF	TGTGCCAGCAGCCAACTCTCCTACGAGCAGTACTTC
TRBD1	.	TRBJ2-4	TRBV27	CASSLQQGNIQYF	TGTGCCAGCAGTTTACAACAGGGGAACATTCAGTACTTC
.	once	TRBJ1-2	TRBV24-1	CATSDHRDGYTF	TGTGCCACCAGTGATCACAGGGACGGCTACACCTTC
.	.	TRBJ2-7	TRBV19	CASSNQYEQYF	TGTGCCAGTAGTAATCAGTACGAGCAGTACTTC
.	.	TRBJ2-1	TRBV5-1	CASSPPGDNEQFF	TGCGCCAGCAGCCCGCCAGGGGATAATGAGCAGTTCTTC
.	once	TRBJ1-1	TRBV2	CASRAGDTEAFF	TGTGCCAGCCGGGCGGGGGACACTGAAGCTTTCTTT
.	.	TRBJ1-6	TRBV28	CASSWQRSPLHF	TGTGCCAGCAGTTGGCAGCGATCACCCCTCCACTTT
TRBD2	.	TRBJ2-4	TRBV28	CASSTWTSGKMGNIQYF	TGTGCCAGCAGCACCTGGACTAGCGGGAAAATGGGAAACATTCAGTACTTC
.	.	TRBJ1-3	TRBV6-5	CASRRQSSGNTIYF	TGTGCCAGCAGACGACAGAGCTCTGGAAACACCATATATTTT
.	.	TRBJ1-4	TRBV6-1	CASSEWADEKLFF	TGTGCCAGCAGTGAATGGGCGGATGAAAAACTGTTTTTT
TRBD1	.	TRBJ1-1	TRBV10-3	CAISEVQGPAFEAFF	TGTGCCATCAGTGAGGTACAGGGGCCAGCCTTTGAAGCTTTCTTT
.	.	TRBJ2-7	TRBV5-5	CASSLYLHEQYF	TGTGCCAGCAGCTTGTACCTCCACGAGCAGTACTTC
.	.	TRBJ2-2	TRBV7-2	CASSLKNTGELFF	TGTGCCAGCAGCTTAAAAAACACCGGGGAGCTGTTTTTT
.	once	TRBJ1-1	TRBV5-6	CASSLGALLIEAFF	TGTGCCAGCAGCTTGGGTGCCCTACTAATCGAAGCTTTCTTT
.	.	TRBJ1-2	TRBV7-9	CASSLGTTYGYTF	TGTGCCAGCAGCTTGGGGACCACCTATGGCTACACCTTC
TRBD1	.	TRBJ1-4	TRBV6-5	CASSGRQGNNEKLFF	TGTGCCAGCAGCGGGAGACAGGGGAATAATGAAAAACTGTTTTTT
.	.	TRBJ2-3	TRBV11-2	CASSVRGTDTQYF	TGTGCCAGCAGCGTAAGGGGAACAGATACGCAGTATTTT
.	.	TRBJ1-1	TRBV7-9	CASSKVQGLNTEAFF	TGTGCCAGCAGCAAAGTGCAGGGACTGAACACTGAAGCTTTCTTT
.	.	TRBJ2-1	TRBV7-9	CASSFLHGNEQFF	TGTGCCAGCAGCTTTTTACATGGCAATGAGCAGTTCTTC
TRBD2	.	TRBJ2-2	TRBV11-2	CASSFLAGGTGELFF	TGTGCCAGCAGCTTTTTAGCGGGAGGCACCGGGGAGCTGTTTTTT
.	.	TRBJ2-2	TRBV19	CASSIDLGAGNTGELFF	TGTGCCAGTAGTATAGATCTGGGGGCGGGGAACACCGGGGAGCTGTTTTTT
.	.	TRBJ2-5	TRBV28	CASSLFGGRGYF	TGTGCCAGCAGTTTATTTGGGGGACGGGGATACTTC
TRBD2	.	TRBJ2-3	TRBV18	CASSPFERDTDTQYF	TGTGCCAGCTCACCATTTGAGCGGGACACAGATACGCAGTATTTT
.	.	TRBJ1-2	TRBV18	CASSPGEINYGYTF	TGTGCCAGCTCACCAGGGGAGATTAACTATGGCTACACCTTC
.	.	TRBJ1-3	TRBV11-2	CASKRAYTIYF	TGTGCCAGCAAGCGGGCATACACCATATATTTT
.	.	TRBJ2-7	TRBV5-6	CASSLFHEQYF	TGTGCCAGCAGCTTGTTTCACGAGCAGTACTTC
.	.	TRBJ1-5	TRBV12-5	CASGLVRGAKDNYVQPQHF	TGTGCTAGTGGTTTGGTAAGGGGGGCGAAGGATAATTATGTTCAGCCCCAGCATTTT
.	.	TRBJ2-5	TRBV15	CATSREATALSQETQYF	TGTGCCACCAGCAGAGAGGCGACCGCCCTTAGCCAAGAGACCCAGTACTTC
TRBD1	.	TRBJ2-2	TRBV4-1	CASSQDKGTGAMSMAGELFF	TGCGCCAGCAGCCAAGATAAAGGGACAGGGGCTATGTCCATGGCCGGGGAGCTGTTTTTT
.	.	TRBJ1-2	TRBV28	CASSSGRNGYTF	TGTGCCAGCAGTTCGGGGCGGAATGGCTACACCTTC
.	.	TRBJ2-1	TRBV6-5	CASLAGAGNEQFF	TGTGCCAGCTTAGCTGGGGCGGGAAATGAGCAGTTCTTC
.	.	TRBJ2-2	TRBV28	CASNQAGSTGELFF	TGTGCCAGCAATCAAGCAGGTTCCACCGGGGAGCTGTTTTTT
.	.	TRBJ1-5	TRBV6-1	CASSEMQGRQPQHF	TGTGCCAGCAGTGAAATGCAGGGGCGGCAGCCCCAGCATTTT
.	.	TRBJ1-4	TRBV6-5	CASSRDRRSEKLFF	TGTGCCAGCAGCCGAGACAGGAGAAGTGAAAAACTGTTTTTT
.	.	TRBJ1-1	TRBV7-9	CASSWGLSEAFF	TGTGCCAGCAGCTGGGGGTTATCAGAAGCTTTCTTT
.	.	TRBJ1-2	TRBV27	CASSFSITGNYGYTF	TGTGCCAGCAGTTTTTCCATCACAGGGAACTATGGCTACACCTTC
TRBD1	.	TRBJ2-7	TRBV7-6	CASSPRGRDRGFRNEQYF	TGTGCCAGCAGCCCTCGGGGCCGGGACAGGGGATTTCGGAACGAGCAGTACTTC
.	.	TRBJ2-7	TRBV7-9	CASSFAGRSPGEQYF	TGTGCCAGCAGCTTTGCGGGGAGGTCACCCGGAGAGCAGTACTTC
.	.	TRBJ2-1	TRBV7-9	CASSLRGVGNEQFF	TGTGCCAGCAGCCTTAGAGGGGTGGGGAATGAGCAGTTCTTC
.	.	TRBJ2-3	TRBV3-1/TRBV3-2	CASSQGTDTQYF	TGTGCCAGCAGCCAAGGAACAGATACGCAGTATTTT
.	once	TRBJ1-5	TRBV9	CASSVGPGSNQPQHF	TGTGCCAGCAGCGTAGGCCCAGGGAGCAATCAGCCCCAGCATTTT
.	.	TRBJ2-7	TRBV27	CASSLSPRYNAPYEQYF	TGTGCCAGCAGTTTATCACCGCGGTACAATGCCCCCTACGAGCAGTACTTC
.	.	TRBJ2-1	TRBV2	CASSSGWAAYNEQFF	TGTGCCAGCAGTAGCGGATGGGCCGCCTACAATGAGCAGTTCTTC
TRBD1	.	TRBJ1-2	TRBV19	CASSRTGDYGYTF	TGTGCCAGTAGCCGGACAGGGGATTATGGCTACACCTTC
.	.	TRBJ2-2	TRBV6-5	CARTRNTGELFF	TGTGCCAGGACCAGGAACACCGGGGAGCTGTTTTTT
.	.	TRBJ1-1	TRBV7-2	CASSPVGGTEAFF	TGTGCCAGCAGCCCAGTAGGGGGCACTGAAGCTTTCTTT
.	.	TRBJ1-5	TRBV28	CASSGRGRGNQPQHF	TGTGCCAGCAGTGGCAGGGGAAGGGGCAATCAGCCCCAGCATTTT
.	.	TRBJ1-1	TRBV18	CASSPLEQASTEAFF	TGTGCCAGCTCACCACTAGAACAGGCGAGCACTGAAGCTTTCTTT
.	once	TRBJ1-2	TRBV3-1/TRBV3-2	CASSPGHLLEYGYTF	TGTGCCAGCAGCCCGGGACACCTACTCGAGTATGGCTACACCTTC
TRBD1	.	TRBJ1-4	TRBV11-2	CASSPGQEEKLFF	TGTGCCAGCAGCCCGGGACAGGAAGAAAAACTGTTTTTT
TRBD1	.	TRBJ1-2	TRBV10-2	CATWDRVEGYTF	TGCGCCACCTGGGACAGGGTTGAAGGCTACACCTTC
.	.	TRBJ2-3	TRBV7-3	CASSSLGTSDTQYF	TGTGCCAGCAGCTCGCTAGGGACTTCAGATACGCAGTATTTT
.	few	TRBJ1-2	TRBV7-9	CASSLALRGKNYGYTF	TGTGCCAGCAGCTTAGCGCTTAGGGGAAAGAACTATGGCTACACCTTC
TRBD2	.	TRBJ2-7	TRBV3-1/TRBV3-2	CASSHRLAGWQYF	TGTGCCAGCAGCCACCGACTAGCGGGGTGGCAGTACTTC